This TCR beta chain is drawn from a study of blood T cell repertoires in COVID-19 (dated by TCRdb to the early 2020s). For context, the study as a whole: Samples covering the acute and convalescent phases of COVID-19 were provided by collaborators in the United States, Italy and Spain. The prospective study material was composed of cDNA or gDNA derived from T cells, B-cell-depleted T cells, or PBMCs. Deeply sampled blood TCRbeta repertoires from subjects exposed to, actively infected with, or recovered from COVID-19 were included in the dataset. The repertoires were made available in a free public database intended to serve as a resource for research on the immune response to SARS-CoV-2. The samples were drawn from the first 160 participants of the ongoing ImmuneRACE study and from 1,254 subjects provided by 6 global collaborators. Sample metadata almost always included a de-identified subject ID, COVID-19 status, age in years and sex. Where available, HLA class I and class II types were obtained from metadata supplied by the sample provider rather than from assay-based typing.

Inclusive of the bounding cysteine and phenylalanine, the CDR3 is 13 residues long. Only CDR3 DNA remains: 39 bases, in frame from the first base. From a lookup of the germline V gene (reference sequence), CDR1 and CDR2 are GTSNPN and SVGIG. The junction carries 10 bases between V and J, which are trimmed by 0 bases and 7 bases respectively. About this clone itself: What this receptor recognizes is not known. Per-base quality was not reported, and no clone a single base away is much larger than it. The same CDR3 arises from other DNA sequences in this sample as well.

What the authors observed across the whole study: The quantity of clinical and demographic metadata differed by source and by participant and was supplied without curation.

TCRbeta CDR3 regions were amplified from genomic DNA by means of the immunoSEQ Assay, a bias-controlled multiplex PCR. Regarding the original processing steps: The number of nucleated cells in each sample was estimated by amplification of reference gene primers within the assay. To quantify the absolute abundance of each unique TCRbeta CDR3 rearrangement, sequence reads were collapsed and filtered. Productive Simpson clonality was computed per sample as the square root of Simpson's diversity index over productive rearrangements. Not all clones reach the TCRdb copy of this immuneACCESS table, which keeps in-frame sequences only. Checked studies attribute under half of the gap to unresolved V genes and leave the rest unexplained. The D gene and trimming were derived from the DNA, and the V and J assignments and clone size from that table. In this sample the table shows roughly 700,000 clones, 85% to 90% of which occur a single time. Of the sample, roughly 0.25% is held by the ten largest clones.

Whole blood was collected in K2EDTA tubes by collaborating institutions according to the institutions' own protocols. For TCRbeta analysis, collaborator samples were shipped as frozen whole blood, as isolated PBMCs, or as DNA extracted from either sample type. The rearrangement combines TRBV30 with TRBJ1-5, and perhaps TRBD1 as D gene, on 6 matching bases. The source is a woman younger than 30 with acute or convalescent COVID-19. The sequenced material came from peripheral blood. The DNA sequence is as follows: TGTGCCTGGAGTGTGGGAGGGGGACAGCCCCAGCATTTT. It encodes CAWSVGGGQPQHF.